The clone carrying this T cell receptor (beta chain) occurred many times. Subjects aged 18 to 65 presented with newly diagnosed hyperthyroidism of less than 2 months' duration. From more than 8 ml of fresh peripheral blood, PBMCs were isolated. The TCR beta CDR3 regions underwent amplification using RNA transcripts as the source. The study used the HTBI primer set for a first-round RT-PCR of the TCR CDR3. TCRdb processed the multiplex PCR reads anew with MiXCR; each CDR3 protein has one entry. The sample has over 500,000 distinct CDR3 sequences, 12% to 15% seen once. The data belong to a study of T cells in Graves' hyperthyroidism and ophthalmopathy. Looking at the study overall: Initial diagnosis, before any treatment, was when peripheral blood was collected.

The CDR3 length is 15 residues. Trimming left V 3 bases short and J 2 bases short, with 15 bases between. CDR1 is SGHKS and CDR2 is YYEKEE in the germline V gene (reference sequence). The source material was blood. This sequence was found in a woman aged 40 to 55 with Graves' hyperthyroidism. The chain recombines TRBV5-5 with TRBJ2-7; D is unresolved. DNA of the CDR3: TGTGCCAGCAGCTCAACGGGCCTACTACCCTACGAGCAGTACTTC. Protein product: CASSSTGLLPYEQYF.